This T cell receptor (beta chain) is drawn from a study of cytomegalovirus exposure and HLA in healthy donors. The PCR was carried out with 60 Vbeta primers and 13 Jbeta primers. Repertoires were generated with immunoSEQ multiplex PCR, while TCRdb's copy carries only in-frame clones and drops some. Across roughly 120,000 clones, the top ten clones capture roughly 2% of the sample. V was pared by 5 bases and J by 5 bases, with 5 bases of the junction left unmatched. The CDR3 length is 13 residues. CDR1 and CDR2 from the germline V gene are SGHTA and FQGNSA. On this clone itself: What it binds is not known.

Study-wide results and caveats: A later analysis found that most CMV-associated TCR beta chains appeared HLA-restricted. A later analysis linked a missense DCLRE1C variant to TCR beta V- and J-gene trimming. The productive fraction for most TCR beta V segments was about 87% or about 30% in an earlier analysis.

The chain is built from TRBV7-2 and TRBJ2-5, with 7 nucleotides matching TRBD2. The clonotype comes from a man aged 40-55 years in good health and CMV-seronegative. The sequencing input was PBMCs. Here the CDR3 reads CASSPFGGETQYF. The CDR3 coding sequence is TGTGCCAGCAGCCCTTTCGGGGGGGAGACCCAGTACTTC. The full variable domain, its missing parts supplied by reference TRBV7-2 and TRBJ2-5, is GAGVSQSPSNKVTEKGKDVELRCDPISGHTALYWYRQSLGQGLEFLIYFQGNSAPDKSGLPSDRFSAERTGGSVSTLTIQRTQQEDSAVYLCASSPFGGETQYFGPGTRLLVL.